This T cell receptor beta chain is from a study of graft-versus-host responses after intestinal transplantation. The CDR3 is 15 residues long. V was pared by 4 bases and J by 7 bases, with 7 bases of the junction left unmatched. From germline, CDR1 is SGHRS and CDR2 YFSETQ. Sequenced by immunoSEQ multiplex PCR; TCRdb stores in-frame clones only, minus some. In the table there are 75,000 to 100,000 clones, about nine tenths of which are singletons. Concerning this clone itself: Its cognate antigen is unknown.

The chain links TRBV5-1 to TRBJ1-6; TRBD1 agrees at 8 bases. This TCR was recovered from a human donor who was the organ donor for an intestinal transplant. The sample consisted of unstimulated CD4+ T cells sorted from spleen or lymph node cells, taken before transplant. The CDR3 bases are TGCGCCAGCAGCCTGCCGGGACAGGAAAATTCACCCCTCCACTTT. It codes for CASSLPGQENSPLHF.